This T cell receptor beta chain was obtained from a study of cytomegalovirus exposure and HLA in healthy donors. Findings and caveats of the study: A few chains tied to CMV proved CMV antigen-specific in vitro.

Sequencing used immunoSEQ multiplex PCR; TCRdb keeps in-frame clones, though not all of them. The sample includes 200,000 to 250,000 clones, roughly 88% of them seen just once. This CDR3 contains 14 residues. Germline V lookup: CDR1 MNHEY, CDR2 SMNVEV (reference sequence). The V and J ends lost 4 bases and 10 bases respectively, with 16 bases between them. This clone was counted only a few times. Its target is unknown. The sequencing input was PBMCs. V usage is TRBV27 and J usage is TRBJ1-4, with unresolved D. This TCR came from a woman aged 25 to 39 in good health and CMV-seropositive. CDR3 loop: CASSSSWGLGKLFF. Written as DNA, the CDR3 is TGTGCCAGCAGTTCCTCTTGGGGATTGGGAAAACTGTTTTTT.